This TCR beta chain was captured by sequencing in a study of regulatory T cells in long-lasting Graves disease. J was trimmed by 5 bases and V by 3 bases; bases with no gene match: 10. The CDR3 totals 15 residues. Looked up from germline, CDR1 is SGDLS and CDR2 is YYNGEE. This clonotype was observed at least ten times. Time point meaning: newly diagnosed GD, antithyroid drugs for less than 3 months. The TCR library was made from RNA extracted from PBMCs. With iRepertoire HTBI primers and Arm-PCR of CDR3 regions, TCR beta libraries were built. Under the authors' procedure: Sequenced samples collectively carried some 60 TRBV and approximately 15 TRBJ segments. TCRdb used MiXCR to reprocess the multiplex PCR reads, holding one entry per CDR3 protein. The authors' filters were not applied to this entry. The sample consists of hundreds of thousands of distinct CDR3 sequences, less than 15% of them appearing once.

In addition, the sample was reused for a study of T cells in Graves' hyperthyroidism and ophthalmopathy. Turning to that study: Orbital computed tomography and thyroid ultrasound, together with serum TRAb and thyroxine and clinical symptoms, were used for diagnoses. When the TCR CDR3 underwent first-round RT-PCR, the HTBI primer set was used. Expanded thyroid clonotypes (above 0.001) were mostly also found in blood.

This specimen was peripheral blood mononuclear cells (PBMCs), taken at new diagnosis, from a patient treated with antithyroid drugs. The V and J genes are TRBV9 and TRBJ2-7; TRBD2 matches at 8 bases. The sequence was obtained from a man aged 30 to 39 with Graves disease. CDR3 in DNA: TGTGCCAGCAGCGGAAGAGCGGGAGCTCTAAACGAGCAGTACTTC. It codes for CASSGRAGALNEQYF.